The TCR beta chain under discussion was sequenced for a study of T cell clones after liver transplantation. TCRdb keeps only in-frame clones here, not all; method: immunoSEQ multiplex PCR. Of 55,000 to 75,000 clones listed, about two thirds are singletons. Germline V gene data show CDR1 as SGHVS and CDR2 as FNYEAQ. Deletions cut 5 bases from V and 3 bases from J, with 19 bases between. The CDR3 has 16 amino acids. The source was CD4+ T cells from blood, collected at the approximately 16-month timepoint. The TCR was taken from a human patient who received a liver transplant. Part of the T cell pool may stem from the graft donor. J is TRBJ2-5 and V is TRBV7-6; maybe TRBD1 (6 bases). DNA of the CDR3: TGTGCCAGCAGCCCCCGACAGGCATCCGTAGAAGAGACCCAGTACTTC. It codes for CASSPRQASVEETQYF. Combining the CDR3 with reference TRBV7-6 and TRBJ2-5 gives the whole variable domain GAGVSQSPRYKVTKRGQDVALRCDPISGHVSLYWYRQALGQGPEFLTYFNYEAQQDKSGLPNDRFSAERPEGSISTLTIQRTEQRDSAMYRCASSPRQASVEETQYFGPGTRLLVL.